A selection of T cell receptor beta chains follows, all from one sample in a study of blood T cell repertoires in COVID-19. The assay was immunoSEQ multiplex PCR, and TCRdb's table has in-frame clones only and misses some. There are 130,000 to 150,000 clones in the sample; roughly nine tenths occur only once, and about an eighth lies in the top ten. Sequencing was performed on peripheral blood. Receptor source: a man between 18 and 35 years old with COVID-19, enrolled during active disease. The CDR3 runs from the conserved cysteine through the conserved F or W. Fields, in order: clone size, CDR3 length, D gene, V gene, J gene, CDR3 protein, CDR3 DNA. The D gene is left open where the match is weak. Size is stated for part of the rows, as once, few or many counts, or as a class when the clone is expanded.

abundance: -; len: 15; d_gene: TRBD1; v_gene: TRBV28; j_gene: TRBJ1-5; CDR3aa: CASSTPDRGHQPQHF; CDR3nt: TGTGCCAGCAGTACCCCCGACAGGGGGCATCAGCCCCAGCATTTT
abundance: -; len: 17; d_gene: TRBD1; v_gene: TRBV6-6; j_gene: TRBJ1-6; CDR3aa: CASSRTWAGGYNSPLHF; CDR3nt: TGTGCCAGCAGTCGTACGTGGGCAGGGGGTTATAATTCACCCCTCCACTTT
abundance: -; len: 17; d_gene: -; v_gene: TRBV28; j_gene: TRBJ2-1; CDR3aa: CASRQWGQGSWGNEQFF; CDR3nt: TGTGCCAGCAGACAGTGGGGGCAGGGAAGTTGGGGCAATGAGCAGTTCTTC
abundance: once; len: 14; d_gene: TRBD1; v_gene: TRBV11-2; j_gene: TRBJ2-7; CDR3aa: CASSPQTGGYEQYF; CDR3nt: TGTGCCAGCAGCCCTCAGACAGGGGGCTACGAGCAGTACTTC
abundance: -; len: 16; d_gene: TRBD2; v_gene: TRBV7-8; j_gene: TRBJ2-1; CDR3aa: CASSHLAGIIYNEQFF; CDR3nt: TGTGCCAGCAGTCACTTAGCGGGAATTATCTACAATGAGCAGTTCTTC
abundance: -; len: 16; d_gene: -; v_gene: TRBV19; j_gene: TRBJ2-3; CDR3aa: CASSRRTRRDADTQYF; CDR3nt: TGTGCCAGTAGTAGAAGGACAAGGAGGGACGCAGATACGCAGTATTTT
abundance: -; len: 14; d_gene: TRBD1; v_gene: TRBV19; j_gene: TRBJ1-1; CDR3aa: CASTIGQGNTEAFF; CDR3nt: TGTGCCAGTACTATCGGACAGGGGAACACTGAAGCTTTCTTT
abundance: -; len: 15; d_gene: -; v_gene: TRBV6-2/TRBV6-3; j_gene: TRBJ2-5; CDR3aa: CASSYLQGWQETQYF; CDR3nt: TGTGCCAGCAGTTACTTACAGGGCTGGCAAGAGACCCAGTACTTC
abundance: -; len: 14; d_gene: -; v_gene: TRBV3-1/TRBV3-2; j_gene: TRBJ2-7; CDR3aa: CASSHRLAGHEQYF; CDR3nt: TGTGCCAGCAGCCATAGGTTGGCGGGCCACGAGCAGTACTTC
abundance: -; len: 16; d_gene: -; v_gene: TRBV5-6; j_gene: TRBJ1-6; CDR3aa: CASSSTGSSYNSPLHF; CDR3nt: TGTGCCAGCAGCTCTACAGGAAGCTCCTATAATTCACCCCTCCACTTT
abundance: -; len: 13; d_gene: -; v_gene: TRBV6-2/TRBV6-3; j_gene: TRBJ1-2; CDR3aa: CASSDDGNYGYTF; CDR3nt: TGTGCCAGCAGTGACGACGGGAACTATGGCTACACCTTC
abundance: -; len: 14; d_gene: -; v_gene: TRBV6-4; j_gene: TRBJ1-1; CDR3aa: CASSATRIHTEAFF; CDR3nt: TGTGCCAGCAGTGCGACGCGGATACACACTGAAGCTTTCTTT
abundance: -; len: 15; d_gene: TRBD1; v_gene: TRBV2; j_gene: TRBJ1-2; CDR3aa: CASGGQGAPRDGYTF; CDR3nt: TGTGCCAGCGGGGGACAGGGGGCGCCGCGGGATGGCTACACCTTC
abundance: -; len: 14; d_gene: -; v_gene: TRBV15; j_gene: TRBJ2-7; CDR3aa: CATSLSASSYEQYF; CDR3nt: TGTGCCACCAGCTTATCGGCTAGCTCCTACGAGCAGTACTTC
abundance: -; len: 15; d_gene: TRBD1; v_gene: TRBV10-3; j_gene: TRBJ1-3; CDR3aa: CATRDSPSSGNTIYF; CDR3nt: TGTGCCACTAGGGACAGCCCGAGCTCTGGAAACACCATATATTTT
abundance: -; len: 17; d_gene: TRBD1; v_gene: TRBV6-2/TRBV6-3; j_gene: TRBJ2-6; CDR3aa: CASSDRGPAAGANVLTF; CDR3nt: TGTGCCAGCAGTGACAGGGGGCCGGCGGCTGGGGCCAACGTCCTGACTTTC
abundance: -; len: 14; d_gene: -; v_gene: TRBV30; j_gene: TRBJ1-6; CDR3aa: CALKLDSYNSPLHF; CDR3nt: TGTGCCTTGAAACTCGATTCCTATAATTCACCCCTCCACTTT
abundance: -; len: 15; d_gene: -; v_gene: TRBV6-5; j_gene: TRBJ2-6; CDR3aa: CASSSLSSGANVLTF; CDR3nt: TGTGCCAGCAGCTCCTTGAGCTCTGGGGCCAACGTCCTGACTTTC
abundance: -; len: 15; d_gene: TRBD2; v_gene: TRBV30; j_gene: TRBJ2-7; CDR3aa: CAWTTKGDYFWEQYF; CDR3nt: TGTGCCTGGACTACCAAAGGGGACTACTTCTGGGAGCAGTACTTC
abundance: -; len: 16; d_gene: -; v_gene: TRBV13; j_gene: TRBJ2-2; CDR3aa: CASSWSGPPNTGELFF; CDR3nt: TGTGCCAGCAGCTGGAGCGGGCCCCCGAACACCGGGGAGCTGTTTTTT
abundance: -; len: 15; d_gene: -; v_gene: TRBV7-2; j_gene: TRBJ1-1; CDR3aa: CASRPESGGRAEAFF; CDR3nt: TGTGCCAGCCGGCCCGAATCGGGGGGAAGGGCTGAAGCTTTCTTT
abundance: -; len: 18; d_gene: TRBD2; v_gene: TRBV6-1; j_gene: TRBJ2-3; CDR3aa: CASSDPRWGGRRTDTQYF; CDR3nt: TGTGCCAGCAGTGATCCCCGATGGGGCGGGAGGAGGACAGATACGCAGTATTTT
abundance: -; len: 16; d_gene: TRBD1; v_gene: TRBV13; j_gene: TRBJ2-6; CDR3aa: CASSSRDRAGANVLTF; CDR3nt: TGTGCCAGCAGCTCCCGGGACAGAGCTGGGGCCAACGTCCTGACTTTC
abundance: once; len: 15; d_gene: TRBD1; v_gene: TRBV3-1/TRBV3-2; j_gene: TRBJ1-1; CDR3aa: CASSQLLGGRTEAFF; CDR3nt: TGTGCCAGCAGCCAACTTCTAGGGGGCCGCACTGAAGCTTTCTTT
abundance: few; len: 15; d_gene: -; v_gene: TRBV7-2; j_gene: TRBJ2-5; CDR3aa: CASSLMAGYQETQYF; CDR3nt: TGTGCCAGCAGCTTAATGGCAGGGTACCAAGAGACCCAGTACTTC
abundance: -; len: 16; d_gene: TRBD1; v_gene: TRBV6-1; j_gene: TRBJ1-2; CDR3aa: CASSEEGQGASYGYTF; CDR3nt: TGTGCCAGCAGTGAAGAAGGGCAGGGGGCCAGCTATGGCTACACCTTC